This T cell receptor (beta chain) was retrieved from a study of blood T cell repertoires in COVID-19. In the study overall: Sites in the United States, Italy and Spain provided acute and convalescent COVID-19 samples.

Source study methods: Amplification of reference gene primers provided the estimated nucleated cell counts. The data were produced by immunoSEQ multiplex PCR, yet TCRdb's version contains in-frame clones alone and is incomplete. V and J calls and clone size are those listed in that table; D and trimming were worked out from the DNA. The sample records some 54,000 clones, more than 85% being singletons. Germline loops: CDR1 SGHNT, CDR2 YENEEA. The V end lost 5 bases, the J end lost 3 bases, and 20 bases lay between the germline ends. CDR3 length: 16 amino acids. This chain uses TRBV11-3 with TRBJ2-7; tentatively, D is TRBD1 (7 bases). This clonotype originated in a man between 60 and 70 years old with acute or convalescent COVID-19. Sequencing was done on a sample of peripheral blood. CDR3 loop: CASSPLGRGEIYEQYF. Here the CDR3 DNA reads TGTGCCAGCAGCCCTCTAGGCAGGGGGGAAATCTACGAGCAGTACTTC.